A single sample gave rise to the 12 T cell receptor beta chains below, sequenced in a study of technical replicates of blood from a few donors. Sequencing was performed with immunoSEQ multiplex PCR; in TCRdb, only in-frame clones are kept and a portion is missing. The sample includes some 80,000 clones, 96% of them seen just once. Sample: T cells isolated from PBMCs. These receptors all come from a human donor in good health.

As to this clone: One end of the junction is discordant with germline, which a read error may explain. This chain connects TRBV7-9 to TRBJ1-2; TRBD1 is a possible D gene (5 bases). CDR1 and CDR2 from the germline V gene are SEHNR and FQNEAQ (reference sequence). The CDR3 contains 11 residues. The CDR3 loop is CASSATDPASF. In DNA, the CDR3 is TGTGCCAGCAGCGCGACAGATCCAGCCAGCTTC.

The chain couples TRBV7-2 to TRBJ2-1; D gene unclear. V lost 1 base to trimming and J lost 6 bases, with 4 bases between them. Germline V CDR1 and CDR2: SGHTA, FQGNSA. CDR3 length equals 12 residues. The CDR3 nucleotides are TGTGCCAGCAGCTTAGGGGCCAATGAGCAGTTCTTC. It yields the protein CASSLGANEQFF.

The chain joins TRBV10-3 to TRBJ2-2, with 8 bases that match TRBD2. CDR1 and CDR2 (germline): ENHRY, SYGVKD. Germline trimming cut 4 bases from V and 2 bases from J; bases unmatched to any gene: 3. The CDR3 has 15 amino acids. CDR3: CAISGLAGNTGELFF. DNA of the CDR3: TGTGCCATCAGTGGGCTAGCGGGTAACACCGGGGAGCTGTTTTTT.

J is TRBJ2-1 and V is TRBV5-1; no definite D call. The germline CDR1 and CDR2 sequences are SGHRS and YFSETQ. This CDR3 spans 15 amino acids. Trimming took off 4 bases at V and 0 bases at J, with 11 bases between the two ends. As DNA, the CDR3 is TGCGCCAGCAGCGGTCTAGTGAGCTCCTACAATGAGCAGTTCTTC. Its protein is CASSGLVSSYNEQFF.

The chain is built from TRBV18 and TRBJ2-3; a possible D gene is TRBD2 (5 bases). Trimming removed 3 bases from V and 6 bases from J, with 16 bases in between. Germline CDR1 KGHSH, CDR2 LQKENI. CDR3 length equals 15 residues. The CDR3 coding sequence is TGTGCCAGCTCACCCACGCGCTCCCGAGGGGATACGCAGTATTTT. Its protein is CASSPTRSRGDTQYF.

The V gene is TRBV5-1, the J gene TRBJ1-2, with a weak D call TRBD1 (6 bases). This CDR3 spans 14 amino acids. The V gene's germline CDR1 is SGHRS and CDR2 YFSETQ. The V gene lost 4 bases and the J gene lost 0 bases, with 10 bases spanning the gap. The CDR3 nucleotides read TGCGCCAGCAGCCCCCGACAGGCTAACTATGGCTACACCTTC. Protein: CASSPRQANYGYTF.

The chain has TRBV11-3 and TRBJ1-1; D call uncertain. V was shortened by 1 base and J by 2 bases, with 14 bases between the two germline ends. The CDR3 has 16 amino acids. Per germline, CDR1 SGHNT and CDR2 YENEEA. In DNA, the CDR3 is TGTGCCAGCAGCTTAGCAATGGTAGTCCGTAACACTGAAGCTTTCTTT. This translates into CASSLAMVVRNTEAFF.

This clone was seen once. CDR3 coding DNA: TGTGCCATCAGTGACGTCTCCGGGACAGTCAACACTGAAGCTTTCTTT. Residues: CAISDVSGTVNTEAFF. The V and J genes are TRBV10-3 and TRBJ1-1; 7 bases match TRBD1. The length of the CDR3 is 16 residues. V was pared by 3 bases and J by 2 bases, with 9 bases of the junction left unmatched. From germline, CDR1 is ENHRY and CDR2 SYGVKD.

This rearrangement joins TRBV5-6 to TRBJ1-2; TRBD1 is a possible D gene (5 bases). V was pared by 1 base and J by 5 bases, with 12 bases between. Germline loops: CDR1 SGHDT, CDR2 YYEEEE. The CDR3 covers 14 residues. The CDR3 region is CASSLRGLIYGYTF. DNA for the CDR3: TGTGCCAGCAGCTTGAGGGGACTGATATATGGCTACACCTTC.

The count of this clone is one. The rearrangement joins TRBV4-1 to TRBJ2-1; maybe TRBD2 (6 bases). V was shortened by 1 base and J by 7 bases, with 14 bases between the two germline ends. The CDR3 has 15 residues. Germline V gives CDR1 MGHRA, CDR2 YSYEKL. The DNA of the CDR3 is TGCGCCAGCAGCCAAGGGCCGGGGGTGGTAAATGAGCAGTTCTTC. The encoded protein is CASSQGPGVVNEQFF.

The gene calls are TRBV4-3 and TRBJ2-7; D is perhaps TRBD2 (5 bases). The CDR3 covers 14 residues. The germline V and J ends were trimmed by 0 bases and 3 bases, with 9 bases remaining between them. CDR1 and CDR2 (germline): LGHNA, YSLEER. CDR3 residues: CASSQDPDFYEQYF. The CDR3 region has the DNA TGCGCCAGCAGCCAAGACCCGGACTTCTACGAGCAGTACTTC.

This CDR3 reads CSVEGTTNTEAFF. DNA of the CDR3: TGCAGCGTTGAAGGGACAACGAACACTGAAGCTTTCTTT. V usage is TRBV29-1 and J usage is TRBJ1-1, with a weak D call TRBD1 (5 bases). Trimming removed 1 base from V and 1 base from J, with 7 bases in between. The CDR3 spans 13 residues. CDR1 is SQVTM, CDR2 ANQGSEA, per germline.